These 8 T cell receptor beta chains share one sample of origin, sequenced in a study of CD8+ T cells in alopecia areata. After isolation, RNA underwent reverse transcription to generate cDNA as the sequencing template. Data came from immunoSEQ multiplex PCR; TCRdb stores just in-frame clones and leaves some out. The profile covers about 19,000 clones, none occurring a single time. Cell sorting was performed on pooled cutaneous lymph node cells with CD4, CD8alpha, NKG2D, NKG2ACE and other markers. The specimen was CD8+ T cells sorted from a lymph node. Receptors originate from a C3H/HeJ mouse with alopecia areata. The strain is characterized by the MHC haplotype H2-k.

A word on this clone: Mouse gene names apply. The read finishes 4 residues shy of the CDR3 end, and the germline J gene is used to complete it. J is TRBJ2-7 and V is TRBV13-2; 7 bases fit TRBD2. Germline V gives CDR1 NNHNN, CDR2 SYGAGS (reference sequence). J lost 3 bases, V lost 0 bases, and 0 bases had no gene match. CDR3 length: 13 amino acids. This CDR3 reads CASGDGGGYEQYF. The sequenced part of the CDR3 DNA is TGTGCCAGCGGTGATGGGGGGGGCTAT.

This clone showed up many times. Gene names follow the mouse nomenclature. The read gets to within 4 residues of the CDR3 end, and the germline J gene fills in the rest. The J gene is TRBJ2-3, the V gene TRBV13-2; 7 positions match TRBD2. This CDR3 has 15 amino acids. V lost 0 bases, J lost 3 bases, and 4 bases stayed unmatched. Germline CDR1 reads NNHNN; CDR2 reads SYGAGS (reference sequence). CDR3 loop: CASGDATGRAETLYF. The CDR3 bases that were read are TGTGCCAGCGGTGATGCGACTGGGAGGGCAGAA.

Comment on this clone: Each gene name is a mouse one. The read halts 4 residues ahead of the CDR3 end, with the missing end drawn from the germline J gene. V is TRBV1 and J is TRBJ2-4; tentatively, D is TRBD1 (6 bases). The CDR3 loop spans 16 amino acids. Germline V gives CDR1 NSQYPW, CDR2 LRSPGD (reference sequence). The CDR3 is CTCSARSPDRKNTLYF. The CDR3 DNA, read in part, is TGCACCTGCAGTGCACGCTCCCCGGACAGAAAAAAC.

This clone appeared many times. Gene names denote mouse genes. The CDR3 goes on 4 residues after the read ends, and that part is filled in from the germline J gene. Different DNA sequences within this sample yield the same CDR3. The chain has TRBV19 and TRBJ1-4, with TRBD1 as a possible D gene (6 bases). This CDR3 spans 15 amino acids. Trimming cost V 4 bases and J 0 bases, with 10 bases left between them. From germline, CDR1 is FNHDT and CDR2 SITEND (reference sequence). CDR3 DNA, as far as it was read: TGTGCCAGCAGTCCCGGACAGTTTTCCAACGAA. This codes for CASSPGQFSNE. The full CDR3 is CASSPGQFSNERLFF.

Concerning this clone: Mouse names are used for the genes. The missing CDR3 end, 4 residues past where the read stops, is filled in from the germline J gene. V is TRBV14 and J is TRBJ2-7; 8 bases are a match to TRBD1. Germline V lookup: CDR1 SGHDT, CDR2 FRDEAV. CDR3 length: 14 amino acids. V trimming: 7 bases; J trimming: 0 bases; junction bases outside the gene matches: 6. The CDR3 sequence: CASQRTGSSYEQYF. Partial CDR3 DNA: TGTGCCAGCCAAAGGACAGGGAGCTCCTAT.

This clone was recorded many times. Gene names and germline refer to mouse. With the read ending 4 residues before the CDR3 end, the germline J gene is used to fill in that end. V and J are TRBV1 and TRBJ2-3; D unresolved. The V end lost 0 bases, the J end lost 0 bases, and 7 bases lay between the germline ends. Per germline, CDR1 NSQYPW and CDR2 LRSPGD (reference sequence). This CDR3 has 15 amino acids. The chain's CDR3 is CTCSADLQSAETLYF. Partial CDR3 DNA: TGCACCTGCAGTGCAGATCTGCAAAGTGCAGAA.

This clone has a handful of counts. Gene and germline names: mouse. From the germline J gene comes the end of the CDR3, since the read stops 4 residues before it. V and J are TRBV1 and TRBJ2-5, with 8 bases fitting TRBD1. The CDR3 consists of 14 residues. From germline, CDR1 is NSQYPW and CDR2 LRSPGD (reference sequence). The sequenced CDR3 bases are TGCACCTGCAGTGCGGAGGACAGGGAAGAC. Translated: CTCSAEDRED. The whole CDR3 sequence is CTCSAEDREDTQYF.

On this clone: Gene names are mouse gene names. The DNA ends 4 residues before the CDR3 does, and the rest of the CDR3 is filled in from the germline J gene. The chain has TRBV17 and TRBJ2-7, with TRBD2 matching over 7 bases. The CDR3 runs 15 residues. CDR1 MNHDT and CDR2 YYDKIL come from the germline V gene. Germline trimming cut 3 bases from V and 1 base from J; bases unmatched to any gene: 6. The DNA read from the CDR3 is TGTGCTAGCAGTAGGGGTGGCTGGGGGTCCTAT. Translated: CASSRGGWGSY. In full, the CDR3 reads CASSRGGWGSYEQYF.